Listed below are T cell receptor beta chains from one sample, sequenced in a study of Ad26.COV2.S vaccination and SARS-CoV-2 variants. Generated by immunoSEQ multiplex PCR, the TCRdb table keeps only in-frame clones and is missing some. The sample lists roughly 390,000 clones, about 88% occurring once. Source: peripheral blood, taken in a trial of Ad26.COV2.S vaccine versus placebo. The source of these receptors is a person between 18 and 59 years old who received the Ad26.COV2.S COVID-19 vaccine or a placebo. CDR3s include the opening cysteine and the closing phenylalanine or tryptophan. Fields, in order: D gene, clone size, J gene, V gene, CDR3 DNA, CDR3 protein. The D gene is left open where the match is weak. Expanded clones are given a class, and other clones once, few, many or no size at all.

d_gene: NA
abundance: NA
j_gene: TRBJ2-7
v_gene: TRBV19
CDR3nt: TGTGCCAGTAGTATAAAGGATTTCCACGAGCAGTACTTC
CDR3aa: CASSIKDFHEQYF

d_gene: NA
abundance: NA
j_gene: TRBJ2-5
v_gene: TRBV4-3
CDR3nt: TGCGCCAGCAGCCAGGGCGACCGGGGGGCAAAAGAGACCCAGTACTTC
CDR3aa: CASSQGDRGAKETQYF

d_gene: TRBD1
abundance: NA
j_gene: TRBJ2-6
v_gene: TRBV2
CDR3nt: TGTGCCAGCAATCGGAACAGGGGGTCCTCAGCGGCTGGGGCCAACGTCCTGACTTTC
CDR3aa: CASNRNRGSSAAGANVLTF

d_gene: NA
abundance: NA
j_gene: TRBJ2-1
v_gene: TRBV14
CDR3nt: TGTGCCAGCAGCCAAGGCGTCTCCTACAATGAGCAGTTCTTC
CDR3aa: CASSQGVSYNEQFF

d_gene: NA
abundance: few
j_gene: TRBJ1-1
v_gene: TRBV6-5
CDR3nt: TGTGCCAGCAGTACAGGGAAAGGGAACACTGAAGCTTTCTTT
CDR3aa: CASSTGKGNTEAFF

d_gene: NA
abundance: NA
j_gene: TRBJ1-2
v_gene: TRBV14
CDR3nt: TGTGCCAGCAGCCAAGGAGTCAACTATGGCTACACCTTC
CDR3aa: CASSQGVNYGYTF

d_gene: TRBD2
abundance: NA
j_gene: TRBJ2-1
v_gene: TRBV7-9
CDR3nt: TGTGCCAGCAGCCCCGGGTGGACTAGCGGGGTCTACAATGAGCAGTTCTTC
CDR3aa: CASSPGWTSGVYNEQFF

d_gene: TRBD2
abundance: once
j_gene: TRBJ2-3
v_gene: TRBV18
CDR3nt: TGTGCCAGCTCACCACTTCTAGCGGCCAGCACAGATACGCAGTATTTT
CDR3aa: CASSPLLAASTDTQYF

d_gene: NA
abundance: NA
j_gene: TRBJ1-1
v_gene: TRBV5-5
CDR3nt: TGTGCCAGCAGCCCGTGGGGAGGCGACACTGAAGCTTTCTTT
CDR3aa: CASSPWGGDTEAFF

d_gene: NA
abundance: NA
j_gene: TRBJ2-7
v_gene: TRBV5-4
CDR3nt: TGTGCCAGCAGCTTGGCAGGCTCCTCCTACGAGCAGTACTTC
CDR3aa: CASSLAGSSYEQYF

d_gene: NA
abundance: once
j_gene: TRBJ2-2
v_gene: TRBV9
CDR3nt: TGTGCCAGCAGCGTATTCGGGGACACCGGGGAGCTGTTTTTT
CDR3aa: CASSVFGDTGELFF

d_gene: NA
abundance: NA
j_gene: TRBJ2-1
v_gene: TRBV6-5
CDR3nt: TGTGCCAGCAGTTACTCGGGACTGAGCTCCTACAATGAGCAGTTCTTC
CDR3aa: CASSYSGLSSYNEQFF

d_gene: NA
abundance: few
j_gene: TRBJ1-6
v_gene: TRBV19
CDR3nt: TGTGCCAGTAGTCTAACGGAACAGCTCTTTAATTCACCCCTCCACTTT
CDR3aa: CASSLTEQLFNSPLHF

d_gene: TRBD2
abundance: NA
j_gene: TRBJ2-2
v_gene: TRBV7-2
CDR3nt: TGTGCCAGCAGCTTACGACGGGGGGAGAACACCGGGGAGCTGTTTTTT
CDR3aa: CASSLRRGENTGELFF

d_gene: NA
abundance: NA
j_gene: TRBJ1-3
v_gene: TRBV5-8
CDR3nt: TGTGCCAGCAGCGAGGAAGGGGACCCTGGAAACACCATATATTTT
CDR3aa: CASSEEGDPGNTIYF

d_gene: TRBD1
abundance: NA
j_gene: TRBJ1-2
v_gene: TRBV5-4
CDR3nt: TGTGCCAGCAGCACGACAGGGGGAAAGGGCTATGGCTACACCTTC
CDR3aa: CASSTTGGKGYGYTF

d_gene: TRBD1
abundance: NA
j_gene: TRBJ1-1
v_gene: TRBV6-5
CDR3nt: TGTGCCAGCAGGAGGGACAGGGGGGATGAAGCTTTCTTT
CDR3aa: CASRRDRGDEAFF

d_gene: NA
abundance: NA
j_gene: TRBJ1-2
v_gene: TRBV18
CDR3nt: TGTGCCAGCTCACCGGAAGCATTCGCGGTGCTTGGCTACACCTTC
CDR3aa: CASSPEAFAVLGYTF

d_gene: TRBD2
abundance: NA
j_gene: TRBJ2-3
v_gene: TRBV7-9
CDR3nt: TGTGCCAGCGGACTAGCGGGAAGCACAGATACGCAGTATTTT
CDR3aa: CASGLAGSTDTQYF

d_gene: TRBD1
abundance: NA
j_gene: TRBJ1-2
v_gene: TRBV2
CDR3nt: TGTGCCAGCAGTGTGACCGCAAAGGGGGCAGATGGCTACACCTTC
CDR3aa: CASSVTAKGADGYTF

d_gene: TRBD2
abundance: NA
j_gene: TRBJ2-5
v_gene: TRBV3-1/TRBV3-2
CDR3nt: TGTGCCAGCAGCCGGGGGTTAGCGGGGGAAGAGACCCAGTACTTC
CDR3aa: CASSRGLAGEETQYF

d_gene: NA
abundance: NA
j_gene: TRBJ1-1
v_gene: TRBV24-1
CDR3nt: TGTGCCACCAGTGATCCCCTCACAAGCAAGTCTTTCTTT
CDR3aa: CATSDPLTSKSFF

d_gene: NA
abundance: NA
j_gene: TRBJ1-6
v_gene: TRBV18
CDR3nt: TGTGCCAGCTCACTGGACAGCTCATCACCCCTCCACTTT
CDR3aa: CASSLDSSSPLHF

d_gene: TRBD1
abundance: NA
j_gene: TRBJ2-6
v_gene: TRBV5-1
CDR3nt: TGCGCCAGCAGCTCCATGACAGGGGCCACCTCTGGGGCCAACGTCCTGACTTTC
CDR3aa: CASSSMTGATSGANVLTF

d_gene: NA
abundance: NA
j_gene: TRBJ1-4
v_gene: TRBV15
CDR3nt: TGTGCCACCAGCACTTTGACAGATGATAATGAAAAACTGTTTTTT
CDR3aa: CATSTLTDDNEKLFF

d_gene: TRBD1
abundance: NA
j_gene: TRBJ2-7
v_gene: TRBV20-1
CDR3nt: TGCAGTGCTAGTACAGGGGGGTCGGTAGGGGAGCAGTACTTC
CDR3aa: CSASTGGSVGEQYF

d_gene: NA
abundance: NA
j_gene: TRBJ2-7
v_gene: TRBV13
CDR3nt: TGTGCCAGCAGCGCGTCCGTCTCCTACGAGCAGTACTTC
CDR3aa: CASSASVSYEQYF

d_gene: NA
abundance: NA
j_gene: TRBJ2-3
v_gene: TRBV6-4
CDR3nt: TGTGCCAGCAGGCTTGGGTATGAAGATACGCAGTATTTT
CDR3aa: CASRLGYEDTQYF

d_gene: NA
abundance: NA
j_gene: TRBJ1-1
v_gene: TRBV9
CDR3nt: TGTGCCAGCAGCGTCCACAGATCCGCTGAAGCTTTCTTT
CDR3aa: CASSVHRSAEAFF

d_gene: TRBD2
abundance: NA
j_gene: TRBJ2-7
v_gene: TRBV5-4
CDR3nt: TGTGCCACCCAGGGGACTAGCGGAAACTCCTACGAGCAGTACTTC
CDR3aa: CATQGTSGNSYEQYF

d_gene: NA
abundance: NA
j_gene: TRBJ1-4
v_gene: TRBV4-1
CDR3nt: TGCGCCAGCAGCCAGGGTACACTTGCAACTAATGAAAAACTGTTTTTT
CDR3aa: CASSQGTLATNEKLFF

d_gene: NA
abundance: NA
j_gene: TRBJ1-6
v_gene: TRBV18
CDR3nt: TGTGCCAGCTCACCTCAGGGGTTCAATTCACCCCTCCACTTT
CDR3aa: CASSPQGFNSPLHF

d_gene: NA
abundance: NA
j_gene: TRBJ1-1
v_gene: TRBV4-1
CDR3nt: TGCGCCAGCAGCCAAGTCTCCGGGCCCCGAGGGACTGAAGCTTTCTTT
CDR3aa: CASSQVSGPRGTEAFF

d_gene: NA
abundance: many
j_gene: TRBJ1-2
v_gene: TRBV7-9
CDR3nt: TGTGCCAGCAGCCCGAGGGCGGGTGGCTACACCTTC
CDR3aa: CASSPRAGGYTF

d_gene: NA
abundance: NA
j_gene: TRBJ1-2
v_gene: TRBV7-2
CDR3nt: TGTGCCAGCAGCCGCCTTGAGGTCTTACGGCAGGGTATAGGCTATGGCTACACCTTC
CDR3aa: CASSRLEVLRQGIGYGYTF

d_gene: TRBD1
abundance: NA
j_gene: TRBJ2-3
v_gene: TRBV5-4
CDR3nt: TGTGCCAGCAGTCCAGGACAGGGCCGCACAGATACGCAGTATTTT
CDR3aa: CASSPGQGRTDTQYF

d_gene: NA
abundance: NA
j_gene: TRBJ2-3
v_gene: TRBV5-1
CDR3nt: TGCGCCAGCAATGCAGGCCAAAAAATCACAGATACGCAGTATTTT
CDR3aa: CASNAGQKITDTQYF

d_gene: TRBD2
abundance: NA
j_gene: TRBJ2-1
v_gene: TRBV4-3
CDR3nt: TGCGCCAGCAGCCAAGGGCGGGGGGGCGCATATGAGCAGTTCTTC
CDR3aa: CASSQGRGGAYEQFF

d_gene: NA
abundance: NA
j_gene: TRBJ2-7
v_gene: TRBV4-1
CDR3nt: TGCGCCAGCAGCCAAGATATGGGATCTTACGAGCAGTACTTC
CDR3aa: CASSQDMGSYEQYF

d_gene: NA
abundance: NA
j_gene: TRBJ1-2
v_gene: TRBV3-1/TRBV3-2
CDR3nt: TGTGCCAGCAGCCAAGGTAGGGGGATGATGGATGGCTACACCTTC
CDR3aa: CASSQGRGMMDGYTF

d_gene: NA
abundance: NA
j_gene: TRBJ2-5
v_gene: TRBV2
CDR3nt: TGTGCCAGCAGTTGGGGACAAATACAAGAGACCCAGTACTTC
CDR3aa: CASSWGQIQETQYF

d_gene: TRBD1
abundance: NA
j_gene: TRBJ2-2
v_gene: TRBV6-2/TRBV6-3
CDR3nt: TGTGCCAGCAGTTACTCACGACAGGGGCTGGACACCGGGGAGCTGTTTTTT
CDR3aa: CASSYSRQGLDTGELFF

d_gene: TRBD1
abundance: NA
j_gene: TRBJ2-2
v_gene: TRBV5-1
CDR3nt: TGCGCCAGCAGCTTGGGACAGGGGCCCGGGGAGCTGTTTTTT
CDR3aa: CASSLGQGPGELFF

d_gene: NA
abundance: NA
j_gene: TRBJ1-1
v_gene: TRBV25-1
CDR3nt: TGTGCCAGCTCCCGGGCCGAGAACACTGAAGCTTTCTTT
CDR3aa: CASSRAENTEAFF